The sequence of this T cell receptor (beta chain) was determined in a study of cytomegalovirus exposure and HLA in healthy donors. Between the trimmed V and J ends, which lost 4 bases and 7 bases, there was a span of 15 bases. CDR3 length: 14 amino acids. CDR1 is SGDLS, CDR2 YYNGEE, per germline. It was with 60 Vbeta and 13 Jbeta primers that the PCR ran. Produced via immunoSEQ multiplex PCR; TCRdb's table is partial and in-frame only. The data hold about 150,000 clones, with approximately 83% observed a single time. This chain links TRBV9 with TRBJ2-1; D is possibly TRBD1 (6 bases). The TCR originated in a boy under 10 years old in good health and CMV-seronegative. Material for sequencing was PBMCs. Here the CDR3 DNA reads TGTGCCAGCAGCTCCTCCCAGGGGATGAATGAGCAGTTCTTC. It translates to CASSSSQGMNEQFF. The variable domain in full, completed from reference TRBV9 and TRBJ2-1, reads DSGVTQTPKHLITATGQRVTLRCSPRSGDLSVYWYQQSLDQGLQFLIQYYNGEERAKGNILERFSAQQFPDLHSELNLSSLELGDSALYFCASSSSQGMNEQFFGPGTRLTVL.